What follows is one T cell receptor beta chain and its context. The sample belongs to a study of blood T cell repertoires in COVID-19. Across the study: T cells, B-cell-depleted T cells, or PBMCs provided the cDNA or gDNA that served as material.

Original methodology: Counts of nucleated cells, estimated from reference gene primer amplification, were obtained. Clones were sequenced by immunoSEQ multiplex PCR, and TCRdb holds only the in-frame ones, with some missing. V and J calls and clone size are given by that table; D and trimming were obtained from the DNA. The sample includes about 140,000 clones, over 75% of them seen just once. Recruitment covered 25 or so US areas and drew participants whose ages spanned roughly 18 to 90 years. Either two negative PCRs, clearance, or symptom resolution qualified Cohort 3 donors as recovered. The sequence came from a woman between 50 and 59 years old who had recovered from COVID-19. Specimen: PBMCs or T cells enriched from blood (not recorded which).

CDR3 sequence: CASRGQSQETQYF. CDR3 in DNA: TGTGCCAGCAGGGGACAGTCCCAAGAGACCCAGTACTTC. V is TRBV12-3 or TRBV12-4 and J is TRBJ2-5, with 7 bases that match TRBD1. J gave up 1 base and V 6 bases, and 2 bases lay outside the gene matches. This CDR3 has 13 amino acids.